The present T cell receptor (beta chain) was sequenced within a study of identical twins. Unmatched junction bases numbered 11, after V lost 0 bases and J lost 4 bases. CDR1 is LGHNA, CDR2 YSLEER, per germline. The CDR3 is 17 residues long. With template switching, a universal primer site was added, and the cDNA carried unique molecular identifiers. From the 5' RACE reads, TCRdb called clonotypes with MiXCR, one entry per CDR3 protein. The sample records 690,000 or so distinct CDR3 sequences, around 6.1% being singletons. The specimen was naive T cells sorted from blood. The chain links TRBV4-3 to TRBJ2-5; TRBD2 matches 7 bases. This clonotype was obtained from a man aged 18-30 years in good health. DNA of the CDR3: TGCGCCAGCAGCCAAGATATTGCTAGCGGAGGTGGAGAGACCCAGTACTTC. It codes for CASSQDIASGGGETQYF.